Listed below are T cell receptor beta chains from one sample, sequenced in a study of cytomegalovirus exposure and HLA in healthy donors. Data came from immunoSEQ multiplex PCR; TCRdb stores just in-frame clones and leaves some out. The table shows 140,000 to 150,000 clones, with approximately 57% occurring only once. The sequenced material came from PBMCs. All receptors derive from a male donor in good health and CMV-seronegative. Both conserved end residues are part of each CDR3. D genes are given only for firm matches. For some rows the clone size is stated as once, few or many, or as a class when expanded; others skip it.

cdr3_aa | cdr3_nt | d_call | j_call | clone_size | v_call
CASSEDGQGLTEAFF | TGTGCCAGCAGTGAAGATGGCCAGGGGTTGACTGAAGCTTTCTTT | NA | TRBJ1-1 | NA | TRBV2
CASSPPSGSSYNEQFF | TGTGCCAGCTCACCACCGTCAGGTAGTTCCTACAATGAGCAGTTCTTC | NA | TRBJ2-1 | few | TRBV18
CASRAQGLAGELFF | TGTGCCAGCAGAGCTCAGGGTTTGGCCGGGGAGCTGTTTTTT | NA | TRBJ2-2 | NA | TRBV2
CASRGTGGSYEQYF | TGTGCCAGCAGGGGGACAGGGGGTTCCTACGAGCAGTACTTC | TRBD1 | TRBJ2-7 | NA | TRBV11-1
CASSPLQGHNSPLHF | TGTGCCAGCAGCCCCCTACAGGGGCATAATTCACCCCTCCACTTT | TRBD1 | TRBJ1-6 | NA | TRBV7-8
CASSLRQGAQETQYF | TGCGCCAGCAGCTTGCGGCAGGGGGCACAAGAGACCCAGTACTTC | TRBD1 | TRBJ2-5 | NA | TRBV5-1
CASSSDREAEQFF | TGTGCCAGCAGTTCCGACAGGGAGGCTGAGCAGTTCTTC | NA | TRBJ2-1 | NA | TRBV6-6
CASSPPGDRNYGYTF | TGTGCCAGCAGCCCCCCCGGAGACCGCAACTATGGCTACACCTTC | NA | TRBJ1-2 | few | TRBV9
CTSSQEEAGASWETQYF | TGCACCAGCAGCCAAGAGGAAGCGGGGGCTTCCTGGGAGACCCAGTACTTC | NA | TRBJ2-5 | NA | TRBV1
CASSLTDTSTDTQYF | TGTGCCAGCAGCCTGACAGATACTAGCACAGATACGCAGTATTTT | NA | TRBJ2-3 | few | TRBV27
CASSQGGSRTGAKSSYNSPLHF | TGCGCCAGCAGCCAAGGGGGGTCCAGGACAGGGGCGAAGAGCTCCTATAATTCACCCCTCCACTTT | TRBD1 | TRBJ1-6 | NA | TRBV4-1
CASSLAQGLDEQFF | TGTGCCAGCAGCTTGGCGCAGGGTCTCGATGAGCAGTTCTTC | NA | TRBJ2-1 | few | TRBV5-6
CASSSYGPGAVGYTF | TGTGCCAGCAGCTCTTACGGGCCTGGGGCGGTGGGCTACACCTTC | NA | TRBJ1-2 | NA | TRBV7-2
CASSPDREQPQHF | TGTGCCAGCTCCCCGGACAGGGAACAGCCCCAGCATTTT | TRBD1 | TRBJ1-5 | NA | TRBV18
CASSLKQESSYEQYF | TGTGCCAGCAGTTTGAAACAGGAGAGCTCCTACGAGCAGTACTTC | NA | TRBJ2-7 | NA | TRBV27